These 10 T cell receptor beta chains originate from one sample sequenced in a study of regulatory T cells in long-lasting Graves disease (dated by TCRdb to about 2021). Libraries were prepared through multiplex PCR. The instrument was an Illumina HiSeq 4000. CDR3 regions were amplified by Arm-PCR with iRepertoire HTBI primers to construct TCR beta libraries. TCRdb applied fastp at Q25 and MiXCR to the public reads, then kept only in-frame beta chains. Every distinct CDR3 protein forms one entry, paired with its most common genes and DNA. This sample comprises some 320,000 distinct CDR3 sequences, 15% to 20% of them detected only once. Less than 45% of the sample is in the top ten clones. The sample's time point label, decoded: newly diagnosed GD, antithyroid drugs for less than 3 months. For both TCR sequencing and RNA sequencing, RNA was extracted from PBMCs using TRIzol. Sequencing used peripheral blood mononuclear cells (PBMCs), obtained at new diagnosis, from a patient treated with antithyroid drugs. Receptor source: a female donor with Graves disease.

This clonotype was counted ten times or more. This rearrangement joins TRBV6-1 to TRBJ1-5; unclear D gene. V gave up 5 bases and J gave up 0 bases, with 11 bases separating them. The CDR3 extends over 15 amino acids. Germline CDR1 MNHNS, CDR2 SASEGT. The CDR3 DNA reads as TGTGCCAGCAGTCGGGTGGCGTATAGCAATCAGCCCCAGCATTTT. Translated: CASSRVAYSNQPQHF.

This sequence joins TRBV9 and TRBJ2-3; TRBD1 or TRBD2 may be the D gene (5 bases each). The J call may be wrong; the DNA end is better matched by TRBJ2-5. The CDR3 loop spans 15 amino acids. Germline V gene lookup returns CDR1 SGDLS and CDR2 YYNGEE. The CDR3 loop reads CASSVVWGREETQYF. The CDR3 DNA is TGTGCCAGCAGCGTAGTTTGGGGCAGGGAGGAGACCCAGTACTTC.

This clonotype was detected a few times. A clone one base away is much larger, so this may be a read error. This chain joins TRBV12-3 or TRBV12-4 and TRBJ1-4; 7 positions agree with TRBD1. The CDR3 runs 14 residues. V shed 3 bases, J shed 12 bases, and the junction held 10 bases outside the gene matches. CDR3 coding DNA: TGTGCCAGCAGTTTCAGACAGGGAGACGAAGAACTGTTTTTT. Translating it yields CASSFRQGDEELFF.

This clonotype was counted many times. The chain has TRBV28 and TRBJ1-5, with no clear D. Per the germline V gene, CDR1 is MDHEN and CDR2 is SYDVKM. The V end was cut by 7 bases, the J end by 5 bases, with 15 bases between. The CDR3 length is 14 residues. This chain's CDR3 is CASTRSGSYQPQHF. The CDR3 region has the DNA TGTGCCAGCACTCGGAGTGGCAGTTATCAGCCCCAGCATTTT.

This clonotype was picked up many times. The chain has TRBV2 and TRBJ1-1; TRBD1 agrees at 10 bases. V was pared by 5 bases and J by 4 bases, with 10 bases of the junction left unmatched. This CDR3 region has 16 residues. Germline V lookup: CDR1 SNHLY, CDR2 FYNNEI. The CDR3 nucleotides are TGTGCCAGCAGTCGGACAGGGGGAACTCCGGGCACTGAAGCTTTCTTT. Its translation is CASSRTGGTPGTEAFF.

On this clonotype itself: Since a far larger clone is one base different, this is likely a read error. This chain uses TRBV7-2 with TRBJ2-1, with D perhaps matching TRBD2 (5 bases). CDR3 length equals 15 residues. Trimming removed 1 base from V and 0 bases from J, with 7 bases in between. The germline gives CDR1 SGHTA, CDR2 FQGNSA. The CDR3: CASSLEGSSYNEQFF. CDR3 sequence (DNA): TGTGCCAGCAGCTTAGAAGGGAGCTCCTACAATGAGCAGTTCTTC.

V gene TRBV6-5 combines with J gene TRBJ2-1; either TRBD1 or TRBD2 may fit D (7 bases each). The V and J ends lost 2 bases and 5 bases respectively, with 22 bases between them. CDR3 length: 18 amino acids. The V gene's germline CDR1 is MNHEY and CDR2 SVGAGI. CDR3 amino acids: CASSYGGQRGLRDNEQFF. DNA of the CDR3: TGTGCCAGCAGTTACGGGGGACAGCGGGGATTGCGGGACAATGAGCAGTTCTTC.

In its sample, this clonotype was seen many times. V gene TRBV27 combines with J gene TRBJ1-1; 7 nucleotides line up with TRBD1. Trimming at V came to 6 bases and at J to 0 bases, leaving 7 bases not matched to a gene. Germline CDR1 reads MNHEY; CDR2 reads SMNVEV (reference sequence). The CDR3 runs to 15 residues. CDR3 loop: CASRRQGLMNTEAFF. The CDR3 DNA follows: TGTGCCAGCAGACGACAGGGACTTATGAACACTGAAGCTTTCTTT.

Ten or more counts support this clonotype. The chain carries TRBV30 and TRBJ2-7, with 10 bases identical to TRBD2. CDR1 is GTSNPN, CDR2 SVGIG, per germline (reference sequence). This CDR3 is built from 15 residues. The ends lost 8 bases at V and 3 bases at J; junction bases unmatched: 13. The CDR3 is CAGVILAGGFYEQYF. The DNA of the CDR3 is TGTGCCGGGGTAATCTTAGCGGGAGGTTTCTACGAGCAGTACTTC. The full variable domain, completed using reference TRBV30 and TRBJ2-7, is SQTIHQWPATLVQPVGSPLSLECTVEGTSNPNLYWYRQAAGRGLQLLFYSVGIGQISSEVPQNLSASRPQDRQFILSSKKLLLSDSGFYLCAGVILAGGFYEQYFGPGTRLTVT.

The chain combines TRBV11-2 with TRBJ1-1; TRBD1 matches 9 bases. The CDR3 runs to 15 residues. Trimming took 5 bases from V and 4 from J; bases not matched to a gene: 8. Per the germline V gene, CDR1 is SGHAT and CDR2 is FQNNGV. The CDR3 DNA sequence: TGTGCCAGCAGCGGGAGACAGGGGGGGAGCACTGAAGCTTTCTTT. This codes for CASSGRQGGSTEAFF.